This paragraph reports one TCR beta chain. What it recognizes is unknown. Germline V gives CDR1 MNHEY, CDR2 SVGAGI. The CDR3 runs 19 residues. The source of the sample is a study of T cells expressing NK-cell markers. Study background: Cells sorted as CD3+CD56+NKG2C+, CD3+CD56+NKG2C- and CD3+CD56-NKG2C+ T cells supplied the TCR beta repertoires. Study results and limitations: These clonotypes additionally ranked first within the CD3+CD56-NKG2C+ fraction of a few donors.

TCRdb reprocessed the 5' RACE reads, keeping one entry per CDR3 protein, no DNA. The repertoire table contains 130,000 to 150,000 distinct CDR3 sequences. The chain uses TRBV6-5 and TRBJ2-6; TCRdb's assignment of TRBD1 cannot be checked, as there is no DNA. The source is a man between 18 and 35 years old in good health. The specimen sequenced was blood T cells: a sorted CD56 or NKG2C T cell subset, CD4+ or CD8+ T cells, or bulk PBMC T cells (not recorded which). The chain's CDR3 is CASSYSKQDRIPGANVLTF.